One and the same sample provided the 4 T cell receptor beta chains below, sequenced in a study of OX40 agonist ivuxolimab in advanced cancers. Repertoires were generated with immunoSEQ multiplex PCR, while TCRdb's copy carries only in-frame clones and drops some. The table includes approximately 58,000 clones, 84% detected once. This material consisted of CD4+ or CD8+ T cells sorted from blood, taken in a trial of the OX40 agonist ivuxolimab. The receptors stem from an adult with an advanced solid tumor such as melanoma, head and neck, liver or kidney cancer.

This chain's CDR3 is CASSHREGRLFF. In nucleotides, the CDR3 is TGTGCCAGCAGCCACAGGGAAGGGAGACTGTTTTTT. The chain uses TRBV11-2 and TRBJ1-4, with D perhaps matching TRBD1 (6 bases). The ends were cut back, 5 bases at V and 13 bases at J, with 14 bases in the middle. The CDR3 extends over 12 amino acids. Germline values: CDR1 SGHAT, CDR2 FQNNGV.

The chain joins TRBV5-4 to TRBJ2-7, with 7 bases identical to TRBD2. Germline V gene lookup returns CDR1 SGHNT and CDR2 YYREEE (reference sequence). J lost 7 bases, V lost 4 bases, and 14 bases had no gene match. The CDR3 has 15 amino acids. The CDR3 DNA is TGTGCCAGCAGCCAAGACAGCGCTCTCGGGAGGGAGCAGTACTTC. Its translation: CASSQDSALGREQYF.

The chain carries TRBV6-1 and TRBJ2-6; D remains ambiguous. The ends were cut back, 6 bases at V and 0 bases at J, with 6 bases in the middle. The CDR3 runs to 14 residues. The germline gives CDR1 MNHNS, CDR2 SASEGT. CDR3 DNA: TGTGCCAGCAGCCCAGCCTCTGGGGCCAACGTCCTGACTTTC. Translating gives CASSPASGANVLTF.

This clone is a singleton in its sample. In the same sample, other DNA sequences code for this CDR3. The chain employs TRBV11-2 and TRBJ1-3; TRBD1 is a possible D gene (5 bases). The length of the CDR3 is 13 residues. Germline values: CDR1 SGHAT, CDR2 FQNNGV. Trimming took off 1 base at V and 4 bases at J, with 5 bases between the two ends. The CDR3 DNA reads TGTGCCAGCAGCTTAGGGACAGGAAACACCATATATTTT. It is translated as CASSLGTGNTIYF.